This is a list of T cell receptor beta chains from one sample in a study of shared clonotypes between healthy human individuals. Using immunoSEQ multiplex PCR, the repertoire was profiled, and TCRdb retains in-frame clones only, with some absent. The table records 1.4 million or so clones, approximately 98.5% of them present only once. Sequenced: naive CD4+ T cells sorted from blood. Receptors were obtained from a young man in good health. Both conserved end residues are part of each CDR3.

J gene: TRBJ2-3
V gene: TRBV30
CDR3 protein: CAWSVRGGDTQYF

J gene: TRBJ2-7
V gene: TRBV6-5
CDR3 protein: CASSPEARPFYEQYF

J gene: TRBJ2-7
V gene: TRBV18
CDR3 protein: CASSPDRSSYEQYF

J gene: TRBJ2-7
V gene: TRBV30
CDR3 protein: CAYLRAGGAYEQYF

J gene: TRBJ2-3
V gene: TRBV19
CDR3 protein: CASSIDREHSTDTQYF

J gene: TRBJ1-5
V gene: TRBV5-8
CDR3 protein: CASSLRGIGSSNQPQHF

J gene: TRBJ2-5
V gene: TRBV29-1
CDR3 protein: CSVGGETQYF

J gene: TRBJ2-1
V gene: TRBV6-1
CDR3 protein: CASRVLAGVYNEQFF

J gene: TRBJ2-3
V gene: TRBV30
CDR3 protein: CAWSLDPGLVTDTQYF

J gene: TRBJ2-1
V gene: TRBV5-1
CDR3 protein: CASSGREWTNNEQFF

J gene: TRBJ2-1
V gene: TRBV5-1
CDR3 protein: CASRSGGLKNEQFF

J gene: TRBJ2-2
V gene: TRBV28
CDR3 protein: CASSFVSEQGRTGELFF

J gene: TRBJ1-2
V gene: TRBV9
CDR3 protein: CASTWDSSGTAGYTF

J gene: TRBJ2-1
V gene: TRBV5-4
CDR3 protein: CASSDKSGPPFNEQFF

J gene: TRBJ2-1
V gene: TRBV13
CDR3 protein: CASSPTLADHYNEQFF

J gene: TRBJ1-2
V gene: TRBV28
CDR3 protein: CASNWDLLGGYTF

J gene: TRBJ2-3
V gene: TRBV14
CDR3 protein: CASSQVAPNGDTQYF

J gene: TRBJ1-5
V gene: TRBV28
CDR3 protein: CASSGTGTGFNQPQHF

J gene: TRBJ2-7
V gene: TRBV27
CDR3 protein: CASSPSRDRAYEQYF

J gene: TRBJ2-3
V gene: TRBV28
CDR3 protein: CASSSPARHRGQYF